This T cell receptor beta chain was profiled in a study of blood T cell repertoires in COVID-19. On the study more broadly: Acute and convalescent COVID-19 samples came from the United States, Italy and Spain. T cells, B-cell-depleted T cells, or PBMCs supplied cDNA or gDNA.

The length of the CDR3 is 14 residues. The V segment lost 1 base and the J segment 3 bases; nucleotides outside the gene matches: 4. In germline, CDR1 is GTSNPN, CDR2 SVGIG (reference sequence). Assignments of participants to cohorts depended upon their own reported clinical history. Original processing methods: By means of reference gene primer amplification, nucleated cell counts were estimated. Repertoires were generated with immunoSEQ multiplex PCR, while TCRdb's copy carries only in-frame clones and drops some. V and J calls and clone size follow that table, whereas D and trimming were derived from the DNA. The table has under 300,000 clones, about nine tenths seen once.

The chain recombines TRBV30 with TRBJ2-5; 8 nucleotides match TRBD2. What was sequenced was PBMCs or T cells enriched from blood (not recorded which). This TCR was sampled from a woman in her 30s with acute COVID-19. CDR3 sequence: CAWSGWGLEETQYF. The DNA of the CDR3 is TGTGCCTGGAGTGGATGGGGACTAGAAGAGACCCAGTACTTC.